Following are 17 T cell receptor beta chains from one sample sequenced in a study of blood T cells in healthy people across ages. Primed by a sample-barcoded 5' primer and a J-beta primer mix, a second PCR proceeded for roughly 7 to 11 cycles. TCRdb processed the 5' RACE reads anew with MiXCR; each CDR3 protein has one entry. The sample has about 2 million distinct CDR3 sequences, 40% to 55% seen once. Sequenced: blood. The receptors stem from a woman aged 40-49 years in good health.

This chain connects TRBV20-1 to TRBJ2-1; unclear D gene. Germline V gene sequence: CDR1 DFQATT, CDR2 SNEGSKA (reference sequence). V lost 5 bases to trimming and J lost 6 bases, with 11 bases between them. The CDR3 extends over 12 amino acids. DNA of the CDR3: TGCAGTGCTTCGAGAACCCCCAATGAGCAGTTCTTC. Encoded protein: CSASRTPNEQFF.

J is TRBJ2-5 and V is TRBV5-1; unclear D gene. The CDR3 is made up of 16 amino acids. CDR1 and CDR2 from the germline V gene are SGHRS and YFSETQ. V lost 4 bases and J 1 base, leaving 17 bases between the germline ends. This CDR3 reads CASSTRPREVQETQYF. Written as DNA, the CDR3 is TGCGCCAGCAGCACCCGGCCGCGCGAGGTCCAAGAGACCCAGTACTTC.

This clonotype was detected ten times or more. This chain links TRBV20-1 with TRBJ2-1, with D unclear. Germline V gene lookup returns CDR1 DFQATT and CDR2 SNEGSKA (reference sequence). The CDR3 contains 11 residues. Trimming stripped 1 base from V and 6 bases from J, with 4 bases between. The CDR3 sequence is CSARGVNEQFF. The DNA for the CDR3 is TGCAGTGCTAGAGGAGTCAATGAGCAGTTCTTC.

There are a few counts of this clonotype. The chain couples TRBV7-2 to TRBJ2-3; D not resolved. CDR1 is SGHTA and CDR2 is FQGNSA in the germline V gene. V gave up 7 bases and J gave up 0 bases, with 11 bases separating them. The CDR3 is made up of 14 amino acids. The CDR3 DNA follows: TGTGCCAGCACTCCGACCCACAGCACAGATACGCAGTATTTT. Encoded protein: CASTPTHSTDTQYF. The full variable domain, completed using reference TRBV7-2 and TRBJ2-3, is GAGVSQSPSNKVTEKGKDVELRCDPISGHTALYWYRQSLGQGLEFLIYFQGNSAPDKSGLPSDRFSAERTGGSVSTLTIQRTQQEDSAVYLCASTPTHSTDTQYFGPGTRLTVL.

The V and J genes are TRBV7-2 and TRBJ2-7, with TRBD2 matching 9 bases. The V segment lost 1 base and the J segment 5 bases; nucleotides outside the gene matches: 6. This CDR3 has 15 residues. Germline V gene lookup returns CDR1 SGHTA and CDR2 FQGNSA. The CDR3 region has the DNA TGTGCCAGCAGCTTAGACGGGCGGGGGGGCAACGAGCAGTACTTC. Its translation is CASSLDGRGGNEQYF.

This chain connects TRBV18 to TRBJ1-2; no firm D call. There are 15 residues in the CDR3. Trimming cost V 3 bases and J 1 base, with 12 bases left between them. Germline loops: CDR1 KGHSH, CDR2 LQKENI. CDR3 DNA sequence: TGTGCCAGCTCACCTCAGGCAGACCATAACTATGGCTACACCTTC. Amino acid sequence: CASSPQADHNYGYTF.

The table lists this clonotype with a few counts. The chain joins TRBV28 to TRBJ2-5; 7 bases line up with TRBD2. This CDR3 region has 15 residues. Germline-derived CDR1 and CDR2 are MDHEN and SYDVKM. After removal of 5 bases from V and 11 bases from J, the junction contained 17 bases not matched to a gene. CDR3 sequence (DNA): TGTGCCAGCAGTATCCGGACTAGTAGGTACAATGAGCAGTACTTC. The encoded protein is CASSIRTSRYNEQYF.

This clonotype has only a few counts. The chain carries TRBV11-1 and TRBJ1-4, with D possibly matching TRBD1 (5 bases). V lost 5 bases, J lost 2 bases, and 12 bases lay in between. In germline, CDR1 is SGHAT, CDR2 FQDESV (reference sequence). This CDR3 has 15 residues. CDR3 amino acids: CASSIGTQTNEKLFF. The DNA of the CDR3 is TGTGCCAGCAGCATCGGGACTCAGACTAATGAAAAACTGTTTTTT. Supplemented by reference TRBV11-1 and TRBJ1-4, the full variable domain reads EAEVAQSPRYKITEKSQAVAFWCDPISGHATLYWYRQILGQGPELLVQFQDESVVDDSQLPKDRFSAERLKGVDSTLKIQPAELGDSAMYLCASSIGTQTNEKLFFGSGTQLSVL.

The sample holds many counts of this clonotype. The rearrangement joins TRBV29-1 to TRBJ2-3; D uncertain. The CDR3 is 14 amino acids. Germline V gene lookup returns CDR1 SQVTM and CDR2 ANQGSEA. V was cut by 7 bases and J by 2 bases, with 16 bases left in between. This CDR3 reads CSAPLGQDTDTQYF. The CDR3 DNA follows: TGCAGCGCCCCGCTCGGGCAGGACACAGATACGCAGTATTTT.

V gene TRBV6-6 combines with J gene TRBJ2-1; no reliable D call. The CDR3 has 16 residues. Germline V lookup: CDR1 MNHNY, CDR2 SVGAGI (reference sequence). V lost 0 bases to trimming and J lost 0 bases, with 9 bases between them. The DNA of the CDR3 is TGTGCCAGCAGTTACTCGTCCCCAAGCTCCTACAATGAGCAGTTCTTC. Translation: CASSYSSPSSYNEQFF.

This rearrangement joins TRBV6-5 to TRBJ2-5; D may match TRBD1 or TRBD2 (5 bases each). With 6 bases removed from V and 1 base from J, the gap between germline ends came to 15 bases. CDR1 is MNHEY, CDR2 SVGAGI, per germline. This CDR3 has 15 residues. The CDR3 reads CASSTTGTLQETQYF. The CDR3 nucleotides read TGTGCCAGCAGCACCACCGGGACCCTCCAAGAGACCCAGTACTTC.

This chain joins TRBV7-2 and TRBJ2-3; D unresolved. The germline V and J ends were trimmed by 5 bases and 8 bases, with 11 bases remaining between them. The CDR3 sequence is 12 residues long. Germline values: CDR1 SGHTA, CDR2 FQGNSA. The CDR3 coding sequence is TGTGCCAGCAGCGACCCCCTAGGTACGCAGTATTTT. It is translated as CASSDPLGTQYF.

The CDR3 sequence is CASRPPGNYGYTF. The CDR3 DNA sequence: TGTGCCAGCAGGCCCCCGGGGAACTATGGCTACACCTTC. The V gene is TRBV11-2, the J gene TRBJ1-2; D remains unclear. Germline V CDR1 and CDR2: SGHAT, FQNNGV. Trimming took off 6 bases at V and 2 bases at J, with 10 bases between the two ends. This CDR3 is 13 amino acids long.

This clonotype was recorded a few times. The CDR3 region has the DNA TGTGCCAGCAGCTCGTCGAACCAGAGGACTAGCGGGGGATCTAGCACAGATACGCAGTATTTT. Residues: CASSSSNQRTSGGSSTDTQYF. V and J are TRBV11-2 and TRBJ2-3; 13 nucleotides agree with TRBD2. Germline V gene data show CDR1 as SGHAT and CDR2 as FQNNGV. V shed 4 bases and J 0 bases; nucleotides not matched to a gene: 16. The CDR3 sequence is 21 residues long.

The chain combines TRBV28 with TRBJ2-4; TRBD1 might be the D (5 bases). The germline V gene has CDR1 MDHEN and CDR2 SYDVKM. The CDR3 is 15 residues long. The germline V and J ends were trimmed by 6 bases and 2 bases, with 14 bases remaining between them. The CDR3 reads CASRTAWGSKNIQYF. The CDR3 region has the DNA TGTGCCAGCAGAACGGCGTGGGGCTCCAAAAACATTCAGTACTTC.

This clonotype was found a few times. The J gene is TRBJ2-7, the V gene TRBV5-1; 7 bases fit TRBD2. The length of the CDR3 is 18 residues. V lost 0 bases, J lost 1 base, and 13 bases stayed unmatched. Germline assignment: CDR1 SGHRS and CDR2 YFSETQ. CDR3 sequence: CASSLVSLTFGGSYEQYF. The CDR3 DNA is TGCGCCAGCAGCTTGGTTTCCCTAACTTTCGGGGGGTCCTACGAGCAGTACTTC.

J is TRBJ1-4 and V is TRBV4-3; D not certain. The CDR3 has 16 residues. Trimming cost V 0 bases and J 8 bases, with 16 bases left between them. The germline gives CDR1 LGHNA, CDR2 YSLEER. The CDR3 coding sequence is TGCGCCAGCAGCCAAGATGGTTCTCTAGGAAACGAAAAACTGTTTTTT. Its translation is CASSQDGSLGNEKLFF.